The following is a T cell receptor beta chain sequence with its context. The study reverse transcribed the entire isolated RNA, so it sequenced expressed TCRB transcripts. TCRdb's copy holds only in-frame clones and misses some; the assay was immunoSEQ multiplex PCR. The sample shows more than 140,000 clones, 9.5% to 10% of them seen only once. V dropped 4 bases and J dropped 8 bases, with 11 bases sitting between them. There are 13 residues in the CDR3. Germline V lookup: CDR1 SNHLY, CDR2 FYNNEI. This sample was taken from a study of beta chain features in type 1 diabetes. The chain employs TRBV2 and TRBJ1-4; perhaps TRBD1 as D (5 bases). The sample taken for sequencing was central memory CD4+ T cells from blood. This TCR derives from a woman between 40 and 50 years old in good health. The CDR3 reads CASSGGLLEKLFF. The CDR3 DNA reads TGTGCCAGCAGTGGGGGACTGCTCGAAAAACTGTTTTTT.